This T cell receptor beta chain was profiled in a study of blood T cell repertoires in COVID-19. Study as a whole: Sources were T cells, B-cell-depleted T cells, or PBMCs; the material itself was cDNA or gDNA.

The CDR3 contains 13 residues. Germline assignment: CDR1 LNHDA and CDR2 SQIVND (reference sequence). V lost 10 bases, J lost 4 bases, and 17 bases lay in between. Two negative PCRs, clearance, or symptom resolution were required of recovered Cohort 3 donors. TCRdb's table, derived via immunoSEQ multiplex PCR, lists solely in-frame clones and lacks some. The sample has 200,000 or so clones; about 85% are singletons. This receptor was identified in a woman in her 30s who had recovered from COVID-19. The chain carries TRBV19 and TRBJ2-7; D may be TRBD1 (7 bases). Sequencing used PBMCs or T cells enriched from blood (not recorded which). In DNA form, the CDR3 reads TGTGCCACACAAAAGGGGGCGGGGTACGAGCAGTACTTC. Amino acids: CATQKGAGYEQYF. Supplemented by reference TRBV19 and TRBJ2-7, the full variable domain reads DGGITQSPKYLFRKEGQNVTLSCEQNLNHDAMYWYRQDPGQGLRLIYYSQIVNDFQKGDIAEGYSVSREKKESFPLTVTSAQKNPTAFYLCATQKGAGYEQYFGPGTRLTVT.